The source of this T cell receptor beta chain is a study of T-cell memory formation after mild COVID-19. General study findings and limits: Balance between CD4 and CD8 was seen in clones contracting day 15 to 85, and a CD4+ lean was seen in later expanders. CD4+ contracting clones lay mainly in CM and EM, CD8+ ones in EMRA. Pre-infection memory carried some responding clones, suggesting that cross-reactive memory joined. What remained unconfirmed was the SARS-CoV-2 specificity of second-wave clones peaking on day 37.

This clonotype was seen a few times. Antigen unknown. The V end was cut by 4 bases, the J end by 3 bases, with 13 bases between. The CDR3 is made up of 14 amino acids. Per germline, CDR1 MNHNS and CDR2 SASEGT. TCRdb analysed the 5' RACE reads with MiXCR anew, one entry per CDR3 protein. The data contain 85,000 to 120,000 distinct CDR3 sequences, roughly 12% of them singletons. This clonotype originated in an adult woman who had mild COVID-19 (a few samples of this study predate the infection). Cell type and time point are not known. Sequencing was carried out using PBMCs or a T cell subset sorted from them (not recorded which). The rearrangement joins TRBV6-1 to TRBJ2-7; tentative D call: TRBD2 (5 bases). In nucleotides, the CDR3 is TGTGCCAGCAGTGTGAGGGAGCAGAACTACGAGCAGTACTTC. Translating gives CASSVREQNYEQYF.